This T cell receptor (beta chain) derives from a study of tumor and adjacent non-tumor tissue in lung cancer. Study conclusions and caveats: Top 100 clones took a larger repertoire share in normal lung.

The template was RNA from unsorted bulk tissue. The normal lung tissue was taken more than 3 cm from the tumor edge. With respect to this clonotype: Its antigen is not known. The junction does not match germline at one end; this may be a read error.

TCRbeta libraries were built with three rounds of nested PCR, modified from ARM-PCR. One entry per CDR3 protein, called by TCRdb with MiXCR from the multiplex PCR reads. The table includes about 86,000 distinct CDR3 sequences, more than 65% detected once. The CDR3 runs 13 residues. Germline V gives CDR1 MNHEY, CDR2 SVGAGI. The source of this sequence is a woman in her 50s with non-small cell lung cancer. The J gene is TRBJ1-2, the V gene TRBV6-5, with D tentatively TRBD1 (6 bases). Sequencing was performed on distant non-tumor lung tissue. This CDR3 is CASRIGTNYGYTF. CDR3 sequence (DNA): TGTGCCAGCAGGATCGGGACAAACTATGGTTACACCTTC.